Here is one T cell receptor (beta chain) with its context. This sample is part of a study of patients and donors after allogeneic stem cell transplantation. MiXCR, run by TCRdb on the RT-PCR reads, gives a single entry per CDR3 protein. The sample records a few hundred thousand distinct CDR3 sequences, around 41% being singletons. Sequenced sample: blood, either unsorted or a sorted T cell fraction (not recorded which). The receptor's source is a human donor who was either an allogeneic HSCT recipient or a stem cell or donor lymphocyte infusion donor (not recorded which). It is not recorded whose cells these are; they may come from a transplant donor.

The DNA of the CDR3 is TGTGCCAGCAGTTCAGGGAATTCACCCCTCCACTTT. Its protein is CASSSGNSPLHF. The chain recombines TRBV12-3 or TRBV12-4 with TRBJ1-6; TRBD1 might be the D (5 bases). CDR3 length: 12 residues. The V end lost 4 bases, the J end lost 7 bases, and 5 bases lay between the germline ends.